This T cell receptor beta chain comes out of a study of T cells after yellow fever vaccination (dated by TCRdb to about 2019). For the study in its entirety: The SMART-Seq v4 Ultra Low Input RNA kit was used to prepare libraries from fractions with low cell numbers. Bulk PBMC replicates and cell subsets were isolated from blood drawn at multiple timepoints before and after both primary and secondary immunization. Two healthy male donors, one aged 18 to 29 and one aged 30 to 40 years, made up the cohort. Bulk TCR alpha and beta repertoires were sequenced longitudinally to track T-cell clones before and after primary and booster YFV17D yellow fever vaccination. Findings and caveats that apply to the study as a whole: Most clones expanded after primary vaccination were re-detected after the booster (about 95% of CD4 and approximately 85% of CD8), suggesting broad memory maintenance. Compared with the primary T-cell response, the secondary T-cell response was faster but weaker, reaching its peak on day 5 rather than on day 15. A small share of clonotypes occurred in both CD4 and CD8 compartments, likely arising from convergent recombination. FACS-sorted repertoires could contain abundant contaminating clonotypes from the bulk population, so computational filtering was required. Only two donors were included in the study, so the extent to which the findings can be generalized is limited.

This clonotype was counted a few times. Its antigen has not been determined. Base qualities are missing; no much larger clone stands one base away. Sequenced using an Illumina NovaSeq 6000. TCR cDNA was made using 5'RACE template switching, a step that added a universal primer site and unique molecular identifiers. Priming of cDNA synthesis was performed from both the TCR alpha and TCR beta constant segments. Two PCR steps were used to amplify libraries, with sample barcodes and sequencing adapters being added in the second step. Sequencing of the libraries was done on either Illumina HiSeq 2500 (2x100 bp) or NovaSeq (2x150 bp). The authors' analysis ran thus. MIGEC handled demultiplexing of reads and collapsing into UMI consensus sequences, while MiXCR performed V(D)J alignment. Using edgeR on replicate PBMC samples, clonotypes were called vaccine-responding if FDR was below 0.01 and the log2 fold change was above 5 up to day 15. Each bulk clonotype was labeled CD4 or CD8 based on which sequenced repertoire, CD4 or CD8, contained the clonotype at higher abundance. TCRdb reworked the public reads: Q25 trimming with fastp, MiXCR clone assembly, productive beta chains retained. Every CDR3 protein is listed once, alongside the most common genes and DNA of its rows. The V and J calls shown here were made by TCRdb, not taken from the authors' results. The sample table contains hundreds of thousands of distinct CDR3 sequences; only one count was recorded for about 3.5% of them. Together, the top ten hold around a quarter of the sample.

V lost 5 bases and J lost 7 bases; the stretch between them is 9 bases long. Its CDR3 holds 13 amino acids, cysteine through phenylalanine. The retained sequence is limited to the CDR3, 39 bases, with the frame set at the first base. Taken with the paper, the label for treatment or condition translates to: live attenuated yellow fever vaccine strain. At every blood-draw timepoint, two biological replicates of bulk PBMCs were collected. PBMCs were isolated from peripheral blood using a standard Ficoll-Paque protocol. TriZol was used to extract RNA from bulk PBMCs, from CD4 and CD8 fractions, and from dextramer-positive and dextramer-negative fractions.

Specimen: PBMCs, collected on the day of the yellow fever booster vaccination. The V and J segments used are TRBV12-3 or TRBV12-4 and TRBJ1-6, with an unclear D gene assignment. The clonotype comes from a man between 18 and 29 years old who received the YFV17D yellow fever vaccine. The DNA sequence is TGTGCCAGCAGTCGAAGTGGGAATTCACCCCTCCACTTT. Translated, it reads CASSRSGNSPLHF.